This TCR beta chain was sequenced during a study of blood T cells in healthy people across ages. General study points: Versus aged donors, long-lived donors had higher diversity and more naive CD4+ cells. CMV status of donors was unknown, possibly confounding expanded clonotype changes. Diversity was estimated from one million T cells, and these estimates were considered underestimates.

Germline V lookup: CDR1 SGHTA, CDR2 FQGNSA. V shed 6 bases, J shed 4 bases, and the junction held 6 bases outside the gene matches. The CDR3 sequence is 15 residues long. Turning to this clonotype: The antigen is undetermined.

The study isolated at least 6.5 million PBMCs from each sample. Sample-barcoded 5' priming and a J-beta primer mix drove a second PCR of 7 to 11 cycles. One entry per CDR3 protein results from TCRdb running MiXCR on the 5' RACE reads. The top ten hold 4% of the sample, which has 1.4 million or so distinct CDR3 sequences, 35% to 45% seen once. J is TRBJ2-3 and V is TRBV7-2, with 11 bases fitting TRBD2. Sequencing was done on a sample of blood. The sequence derives from a woman between 18 and 29 years old in good health. CDR3 bases: TGTGCCAGCAGGCTTAGCGGGGGGGCCCCAGATACGCAGTATTTT. Residues: CASRLSGGAPDTQYF.